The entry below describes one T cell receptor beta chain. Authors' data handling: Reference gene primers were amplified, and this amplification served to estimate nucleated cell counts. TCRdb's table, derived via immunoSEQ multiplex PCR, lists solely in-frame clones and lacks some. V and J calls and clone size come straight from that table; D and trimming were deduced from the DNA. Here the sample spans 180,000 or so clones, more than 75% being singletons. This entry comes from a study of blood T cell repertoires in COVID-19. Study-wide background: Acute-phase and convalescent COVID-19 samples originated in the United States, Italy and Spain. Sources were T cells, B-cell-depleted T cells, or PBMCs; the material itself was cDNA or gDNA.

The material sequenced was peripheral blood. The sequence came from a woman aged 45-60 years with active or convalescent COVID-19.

In nucleotides, the CDR3 is TGTGCCAGCAGCGTCGGACAGGGGCACTCTGCAACTAATGAAAAACTGTTTTTT. Amino acids: CASSVGQGHSATNEKLFF. The V call is TRBV9, the J call TRBJ1-4, with TRBD1 matching over 9 bases. The ends lost 2 bases at V and 0 bases at J; junction bases unmatched: 8. The CDR3 totals 18 residues. Looked up from germline, CDR1 is SGDLS and CDR2 is YYNGEE.